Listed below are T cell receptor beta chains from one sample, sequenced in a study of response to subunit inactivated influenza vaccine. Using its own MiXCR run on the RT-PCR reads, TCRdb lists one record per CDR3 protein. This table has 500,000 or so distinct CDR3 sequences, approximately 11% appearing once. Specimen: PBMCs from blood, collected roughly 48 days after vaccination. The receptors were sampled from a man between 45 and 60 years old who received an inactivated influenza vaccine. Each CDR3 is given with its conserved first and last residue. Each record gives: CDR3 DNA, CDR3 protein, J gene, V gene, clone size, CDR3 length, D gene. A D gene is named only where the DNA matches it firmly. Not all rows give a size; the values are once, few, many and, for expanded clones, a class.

TGTGCCAGCAGCTTCCGCGGGGTGGACTATGGCTACACCTTC CASSFRGVDYGYTF TRBJ1-2 TRBV28 many 14 -
TGCGCCAGCAGCTTGGGACTAGCGGGGAGCACAGATACGCAGTATTTT CASSLGLAGSTDTQYF TRBJ2-3 TRBV5-1 many 16 TRBD2
TGTGCCAGCAGTGAGGGGTTACGAGAGCAGTTCTTC CASSEGLREQFF TRBJ2-1 TRBV28 - 12 -
TGTGCCAGCAGTCCAGGGTTGATGTACAATGAGCAGTTCTTC CASSPGLMYNEQFF TRBJ2-1 TRBV6-1 - 14 -
TGCAGTGCTAGATTGGGGAATGAAAAACTGTTTTTT CSARLGNEKLFF TRBJ1-4 TRBV20-1 many 12 -
TGCGCCAGCAGCGACCCACGGGACGGTCCGGGTTCGACCCAGTACTTC CASSDPRDGPGSTQYF TRBJ2-5 TRBV5-1 - 16 -
TGTGCCAGCTCACCGCCGTCTCCGGGCAGCACAGATACGCAGTATTTT CASSPPSPGSTDTQYF TRBJ2-3 TRBV18 - 16 -
TGTGCCAGCAGCCTCATCCCTAGCGGGAGGGTTCTCGAGACCCAGTACTTC CASSLIPSGRVLETQYF TRBJ2-5 TRBV7-9 - 17 TRBD2
TGTGCCAGCTCACCAAAGCGACGAGAGACCCAGTACTTC CASSPKRRETQYF TRBJ2-5 TRBV18 - 13 -
TGTGCCAGCAGCCTCGCCTCGGACAGGGGAGGCTACACCTTC CASSLASDRGGYTF TRBJ1-2 TRBV3-1 - 14 TRBD1
TGTGCCATAGCCGGGGGGGGCCCCAACGAGCAGTACTTC CAIAGGGPNEQYF TRBJ2-7 TRBV10-3 - 13 TRBD2
TGTGCCAGCAGCTTAACTAGCTTGGGCGTCTACGAGCAGTACTTC CASSLTSLGVYEQYF TRBJ2-7 TRBV7-8 few 15 -
TGCGCCAGCAAGGCGGGGGGGCCGTCAGATACGCAGTATTTT CASKAGGPSDTQYF TRBJ2-3 TRBV5-1 few 14 TRBD2
TGTGCCAGCAGCAACCGACCCCGCGGGGATGAGCAGTTCTTC CASSNRPRGDEQFF TRBJ2-1 TRBV7-9 few 14 -
TGTGCCAGCAGCCAACCGGGACTAGACACCGGGGAGCTGTTTTTT CASSQPGLDTGELFF TRBJ2-2 TRBV7-9 - 15 TRBD2
TGTGCCAGCAGTTTCGAGAGGGGGGTACTAGCGGGAAGTTACAATGAGCAGTTCTTC CASSFERGVLAGSYNEQFF TRBJ2-1 TRBV6-5 - 19 TRBD2
TGTGCCACCAGTAGTAGGACGGGACTCCAAGAGACCCAGTACTTC CATSSRTGLQETQYF TRBJ2-5 TRBV24-1 few 15 -
TGCAGTGCTAGATTTGTCACTGAAGCTTTCTTT CSARFVTEAFF TRBJ1-1 TRBV20-1 - 11 -
TGTGCCAGCAGTTACTCGTGGTCCCAGGGGCTTGGCAATCAGCCCCAGCATTTT CASSYSWSQGLGNQPQHF TRBJ1-5 TRBV6-5 - 18 -
TGTGCCAGCTTTAAGGGACAGGGGGGCACAGATACGCAGTATTTT CASFKGQGGTDTQYF TRBJ2-3 TRBV2 few 15 TRBD1
TGTGCCAGCAGTTCTAAGGGACTAGCGGCTAAGCGGTCCTACGAGCAGTACTTC CASSSKGLAAKRSYEQYF TRBJ2-7 TRBV12-3/TRBV12-4 - 18 TRBD2
TGTGCCAGCACTCTTCGGAGGACTAGCGGTACAGATACGCAGTATTTT CASTLRRTSGTDTQYF TRBJ2-3 TRBV2 - 16 TRBD2
TGTGCCAGCAGTTCCGCAAACAGGGTTTATGGCTACACCTTC CASSSANRVYGYTF TRBJ1-2 TRBV6-5 many 14 -
TGCAGCGTTGAATGGTGGGGGACGAGAACGCAGTATTTT CSVEWWGTRTQYF TRBJ2-3 TRBV29-1 - 13 -
TGCAGCGTACTACGGGACAGGGGAATCGGTACGCAGTATTTT CSVLRDRGIGTQYF TRBJ2-3 TRBV29-1 - 14 TRBD1
TGCAGCGTTGATTCGGGGGGCCATCCCACAGATACGCAGTATTTT CSVDSGGHPTDTQYF TRBJ2-3 TRBV29-1 - 15 -
TGTGCCAGCAGTTTAATTTCGGGACAGGGGTGGTGGAGCTACACCTTC CASSLISGQGWWSYTF TRBJ1-2 TRBV28 many 16 TRBD1
TGTGCCAGCAGATGGTTAACGGATTCACCCCTCCACTTT CASRWLTDSPLHF TRBJ1-6 TRBV7-2 many 13 -
TGTGCCAGCTCACCGACTAGCGGTGCCCTCTCCTACAATGAGCAGTTCTTC CASSPTSGALSYNEQFF TRBJ2-1 TRBV18 many 17 TRBD2
TGTGCCAGCAGCTGGTACACCGGCAACACCGGGGAGCTGTTTTTT CASSWYTGNTGELFF TRBJ2-2 TRBV11-2 - 15 -
TGTGCCAGCAGCCTACCGCAAGGGGTTGTGTACCAAGAGACCCAGTACTTC CASSLPQGVVYQETQYF TRBJ2-5 TRBV7-9 - 17 -
TGTGCCACCAGTGAACGGGGGGGCGGGAATGAGCAGTTCTTC CATSERGGGNEQFF TRBJ2-1 TRBV24-1 few 14 TRBD2
TGTGCCAGCAGCGTAGCCAGACTAGCTTCCCCCGGGGAGCTGTTTTTT CASSVARLASPGELFF TRBJ2-2 TRBV9 - 16 TRBD2
TGTGCTAGTGCCCCGGGTCTAGCGGATAACAATGAGCAGTTCTTC CASAPGLADNNEQFF TRBJ2-1 TRBV12-5 few 15 TRBD2
TGTGCCAGCAGCCGAATCGGGACAGGGCGATGGGAGCAGTACTTC CASSRIGTGRWEQYF TRBJ2-7 TRBV5-6 - 15 TRBD1
TGCGCCAGCAGCTTGGATGAGCGCTATGGCTACACCTTC CASSLDERYGYTF TRBJ1-2 TRBV5-1 many 13 -
TGTGCCAGCAGTTTATCTGGCGGGAGGGGCTACGAGCAGTACTTC CASSLSGGRGYEQYF TRBJ2-7 TRBV12-3/TRBV12-4 many 15 TRBD2
TGCAGTGGTGAGAGACCGGGACTTCGAAATACCAATGAGCAGTTCTTC CSGERPGLRNTNEQFF TRBJ2-1 TRBV20-1 - 16 -
TGCGCCAGCAGCCCCCGAACAGGGATATACAATGAGCAGTTCTTC CASSPRTGIYNEQFF TRBJ2-1 TRBV4-1 - 15 -
TGTGCCAGCAGCTTAGCCAGGCACTACGAGCAGTACTTC CASSLARHYEQYF TRBJ2-7 TRBV11-1 - 13 -
TGCGCCAGCAGCCAAGAAGTCGCGGTGAACACCGGGGAGCTGTTTTTT CASSQEVAVNTGELFF TRBJ2-2 TRBV4-3 many 16 -
TGTGCCAGCAGCTACCGAGTAACGCAGTATTTT CASSYRVTQYF TRBJ2-3 TRBV7-2 - 11 -
TGTGCCAGCAGCTTAGAGCCACAGGGGGGCTACGAGCAGTACTTC CASSLEPQGGYEQYF TRBJ2-7 TRBV11-2 many 15 TRBD1
TGTGCCAGCAGCCAAGACGGACGCGCCGATTCACCCCTCCACTTT CASSQDGRADSPLHF TRBJ1-6 TRBV3-1 few 15 -
TGTGCCAGCAGCTTTGGGAGACAAGAGACCCAGTACTTC CASSFGRQETQYF TRBJ2-5 TRBV7-3 many 13 -
TGTGCCAGCAGTACGACTAGCGGGAGGGGAGATACGCAGTATTTT CASSTTSGRGDTQYF TRBJ2-3 TRBV12-3/TRBV12-4 few 15 TRBD2
TGTGCCAGCAGCCGCCATCGGACTAGCGGTTCCTACGAGCAGTACTTC CASSRHRTSGSYEQYF TRBJ2-7 TRBV12-3/TRBV12-4 few 16 TRBD2
TGTGCCAGCAGTCACAAGCGAAACGGGGAGACCCAGTACTTC CASSHKRNGETQYF TRBJ2-5 TRBV12-3/TRBV12-4 few 14 -